A selection of T cell receptor beta chains follows, all from one sample in a study of beta chain features in type 1 diabetes. Using immunoSEQ multiplex PCR, the repertoire was profiled, and TCRdb retains in-frame clones only, with some absent. The data contain under 450,000 clones, about 15% of them singletons. What was sequenced was naive CD4+ T cells from blood. The receptors were sampled from a man aged 25-40 years in good health. Each CDR3 is given with its conserved first and last residue. D genes are given only for firm matches. Clone size appears in some rows only: once, few, many, or a class for an expanded clone.

V gene	CDR3 length	clone size	D gene	J gene	CDR3 DNA	CDR3 protein
TRBV25-1	12	few	-	TRBJ1-2	TGTGCCAGCAGTGAGGGGGCGTATGGCTACACCTTC	CASSEGAYGYTF
TRBV6-1	16	-	-	TRBJ2-4	TGTGCCAGCAGTGAATATCGGGGGAAGCTCGTCAACATTCAGTACTTC	CASSEYRGKLVNIQYF
TRBV5-6	13	-	-	TRBJ2-7	TGTGCCAGCAGCTTGTCCCCTTTGCGGGAGCAGTACTTC	CASSLSPLREQYF
TRBV6-5	12	few	-	TRBJ1-5	TGTGCCAGCAGTTCTGGGTGGCAGCCCCAGCATTTT	CASSSGWQPQHF
TRBV4-3	16	-	TRBD2	TRBJ2-3	TGCGCCAGCAGCCAAGGTCCGGGACTAGCAAAAGATACGCAGTATTTT	CASSQGPGLAKDTQYF
TRBV7-9	14	few	-	TRBJ2-1	TGTGCCAGCAGCTTAGCTGGGAGTTACAATGAGCAGTTCTTC	CASSLAGSYNEQFF
TRBV7-7	15	few	-	TRBJ2-1	TGTGCCAGCAGCTCCGGACTAAGCTCCTACAATGAGCAGTTCTTC	CASSSGLSSYNEQFF
TRBV5-1	15	-	-	TRBJ2-1	TGCGCCAGCAGCTTCCCGGGAGCAGGCGACAATGAGCAGTTCTTC	CASSFPGAGDNEQFF
TRBV4-3	15	few	-	TRBJ2-6	TGCGCCAGCAGCCAGGCGATCTCTGGGGCCAACGTCCTGACTTTC	CASSQAISGANVLTF
TRBV5-4	13	-	-	TRBJ2-1	TGTGCCAGCAGCTTGGATGCGGCGAATGAGCAGTTCTTC	CASSLDAANEQFF
TRBV7-6	12	-	-	TRBJ2-3	TGTGCCAGCAGCTCCTGGCGAGATACGCAGTATTTT	CASSSWRDTQYF
TRBV4-3	15	few	-	TRBJ2-3	TGCGCCAGCAGCCAAGATGGGGGCAAAACAGATACGCAGTATTTT	CASSQDGGKTDTQYF
TRBV14	14	-	-	TRBJ2-3	TGTGCCAGCAGCCAAGTCGGGGGGACAAATACGCAGTATTTT	CASSQVGGTNTQYF
TRBV7-2	13	-	TRBD1	TRBJ2-4	TGTGCCAGCAGCTTAGCTCCGGGACAGGGGCAGTACTTC	CASSLAPGQGQYF
TRBV7-9	13	few	TRBD1	TRBJ2-5	TGTGCCAGCAGCCATGGACAGGAAGAGACCCAGTACTTC	CASSHGQEETQYF
TRBV5-6	13	-	-	TRBJ2-7	TGTGCCAGCAGCTCGGACAGCGCCTACGAGCAGTACTTC	CASSSDSAYEQYF
TRBV9	15	-	TRBD1	TRBJ1-4	TGTGCCAGCAGCACCGGGACAGTAACTAATGAAAAACTGTTTTTT	CASSTGTVTNEKLFF
TRBV29-1	13	many	TRBD1	TRBJ1-1	TGCAGCGGTCGACAGGGCTTGTTAGCTGAAGCTTTCTTT	CSGRQGLLAEAFF
TRBV5-1	15	-	TRBD2	TRBJ2-3	TGCGCCAGCAAAAGACTAGCGGGTGGGGCAGATACGCAGTATTTT	CASKRLAGGADTQYF
TRBV5-6	14	-	-	TRBJ2-3	TGTGCCAGCAGCTTGGCCAGCTCCACAGATACGCAGTATTTT	CASSLASSTDTQYF
TRBV7-9	14	few	TRBD1	TRBJ1-2	TGTGCCAGCAGCTTTACAGGGGTTAACTATGGCTACACCTTC	CASSFTGVNYGYTF
TRBV19	12	few	-	TRBJ2-3	TGTGCCAGTAGTTTTAGCGCAGATACGCAGTATTTT	CASSFSADTQYF
TRBV9	14	-	-	TRBJ2-5	TGTGCCAGCAGCGTAGGCGGAGGGGGAGAGACCCAGTACTTC	CASSVGGGGETQYF
TRBV7-9	16	-	TRBD1	TRBJ2-7	TGTGCCAGCAGTCTCCCTGTCGGGACAGGGTCCCACGAGCAGTACTTC	CASSLPVGTGSHEQYF
TRBV27	16	few	TRBD2	TRBJ2-1	TGTGCCAGCAGTTTAGAGGGACTAGCGGGCTACAATGAGCAGTTCTTC	CASSLEGLAGYNEQFF
TRBV4-1	21	few	TRBD2	TRBJ2-1	TGCGCCAGCAGCCAAGCTCTTTCCGGACTAGCGGGGGCCCTCTCCTACAATGAGCAGTTCTTC	CASSQALSGLAGALSYNEQFF
TRBV9	15	-	-	TRBJ2-7	TGTGCCAGCAGCGTAGATGGGACCCCCTCCTACGAGCAGTACTTC	CASSVDGTPSYEQYF
TRBV2	18	-	-	TRBJ2-2	TGTGCCAGCAGTACATCCTCGGCGGGACAGAGATCTACCGGGGAGCTGTTTTTT	CASSTSSAGQRSTGELFF
TRBV7-9	15	few	TRBD2	TRBJ2-7	TGTGCCAGCAGCGTCCGGGGACTAGCCGACTACGAGCAGTACTTC	CASSVRGLADYEQYF
TRBV4-1	15	-	TRBD2	TRBJ2-3	TGCGCCAGCAGCCAACTTCGGACTAGCGCAGATACGCAGTATTTT	CASSQLRTSADTQYF
TRBV29-1	14	few	TRBD2	TRBJ2-1	TGCAGCGTTAAGTCGGCTAGCGGATACAATGAGCAGTTCTTC	CSVKSASGYNEQFF
TRBV9	14	few	TRBD2	TRBJ2-3	TGTGCCAGCAGCTTAGGGACTAGTCTGGATACGCAGTATTTT	CASSLGTSLDTQYF
TRBV7-9	13	few	-	TRBJ2-1	TGTGCCAGCAGCTTAGGGTCCGTTGGTGAGCAGTTCTTC	CASSLGSVGEQFF
TRBV18	18	once	-	TRBJ1-1	TGTGCCAGCTCACCCACCGGGAGAGGTGCTTCCATGAACACTGAAGCTTTCTTT	CASSPTGRGASMNTEAFF
TRBV6-6	12	-	-	TRBJ2-7	TGTGCCAGCGGACAACAGGTCTACGAGCAGTACTTC	CASGQQVYEQYF
TRBV29-1	15	-	TRBD2	TRBJ2-1	TGCAGCGTTGAGCGGGGACTAGCGGGACTCAATGAGCAGTTCTTC	CSVERGLAGLNEQFF
TRBV5-6	14	-	-	TRBJ2-3	TGTGCCAGCAGCCCCTCCGTGGGCACAGATACGCAGTATTTT	CASSPSVGTDTQYF
TRBV4-3	14	-	-	TRBJ1-1	TGCGCCAGCAGCCCCTGGACATTTGATACTGAAGCTTTCTTT	CASSPWTFDTEAFF
TRBV10-3	16	few	TRBD2	TRBJ2-1	TGTGCCTCATCGACTTCTGGGACTAGCGGGATCAATGAGCAGTTCTTC	CASSTSGTSGINEQFF
TRBV27	18	few	TRBD2	TRBJ2-1	TGTGCCAGCAGTTTAATCAACCCGGGACTAGCGGAGGCTGATGAGCAGTTCTTC	CASSLINPGLAEADEQFF
TRBV30	13	-	TRBD1	TRBJ1-1	TGTGCCTGGAGACCCGACAGGGACACTGAAGCTTTCTTT	CAWRPDRDTEAFF
TRBV5-1	15	few	TRBD1	TRBJ2-7	TGCGCCAGCAGCTTGGGACAGGGGAGCTCCTACGAGCAGTACTTC	CASSLGQGSSYEQYF
TRBV4-3	14	-	-	TRBJ2-3	TGCGCCAGCAGCCAAGAGCCCAGCACAGATACGCAGTATTTT	CASSQEPSTDTQYF
TRBV30	12	few	-	TRBJ1-1	TGTGCCTGGAGTATAGTGAACACTGAAGCTTTCTTT	CAWSIVNTEAFF
TRBV11-2	13	-	TRBD2	TRBJ2-5	TGTGCCAGCAGACCTAGCGGGGTTCAGACCCAGTACTTC	CASRPSGVQTQYF
TRBV20-1	11	-	-	TRBJ1-4	TGCAGTGCAAGGTGGGATGAAAAACTGTTTTTT	CSARWDEKLFF
TRBV15	14	few	-	TRBJ1-2	TGTGCCACCAGCAGAGATATAGGGAAGTGGGGCTACACCTTC	CATSRDIGKWGYTF
TRBV15	12	few	-	TRBJ2-2	TGTGCCACCAGCTACCTGCCCGGGGAGCTGTTTTTT	CATSYLPGELFF
TRBV30	12	few	-	TRBJ1-3	TGTGCCTGGTTTGGCTCTGGAAACACCATATATTTT	CAWFGSGNTIYF
TRBV18	13	-	-	TRBJ1-6	TGTGCCAGTTCCGACAGCTACAATTCACCCCTCCACTTT	CASSDSYNSPLHF
TRBV14	15	-	-	TRBJ2-1	TGTGCCAGCAGCCGAACTGGGAGCTCCTACAATGAGCAGTTCTTC	CASSRTGSSYNEQFF
TRBV5-6	14	few	TRBD1	TRBJ1-1	TGTGCCAGCAGCTATCCGGGACAGGGGACTGAAGCTTTCTTT	CASSYPGQGTEAFF